This T cell receptor beta chain appears in the sequencing data of a study of early T cells in non-severe SARS-CoV-2 infection. Background on the study: From unsorted whole blood, bulk RNA was sequenced, and the chains remained unpaired. General study points: VDJdb-based matching was biased toward anti-spike CD8 responses and missed private and CD4 specificities.

This clonotype was detected many times. Its specificity is unknown. The CDR3 spans 18 residues. The ends were cut back, 0 bases at V and 7 bases at J, with 21 bases in the middle. In germline, CDR1 is SGHDN, CDR2 FVKESK. Individual cDNA molecules were tagged with unique molecular identifiers, the study reported. TCRdb passed the 5' RACE reads through MiXCR, listing each CDR3 protein once. The data contain around 30,000 distinct CDR3 sequences, 4.5% to 6.5% of them singletons. V gene TRBV14 combines with J gene TRBJ1-4; the D gene is possibly TRBD1 (5 bases). The TCR was taken from an adult who was a healthcare worker with PCR-confirmed SARS-CoV-2 infection or an uninfected control (not recorded which). The specimen was whole blood. The chain's CDR3 is CASSQDHAGRGISEKLFF. CDR3 nucleotide sequence: TGTGCCAGCAGCCAAGATCACGCCGGGAGGGGAATAAGTGAAAAACTGTTTTTT.